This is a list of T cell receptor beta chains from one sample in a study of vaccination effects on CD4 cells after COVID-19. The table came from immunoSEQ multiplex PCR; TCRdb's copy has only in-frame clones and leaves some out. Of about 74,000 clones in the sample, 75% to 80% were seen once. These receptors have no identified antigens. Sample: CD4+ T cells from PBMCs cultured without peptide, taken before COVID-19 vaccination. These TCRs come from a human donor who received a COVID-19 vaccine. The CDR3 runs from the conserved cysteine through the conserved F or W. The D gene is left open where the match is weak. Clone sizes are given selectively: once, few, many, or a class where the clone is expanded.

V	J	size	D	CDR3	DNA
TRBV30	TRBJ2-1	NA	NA	CAWSPLKGQQFF	TGTGCCTGGAGTCCCCTGAAGGGTCAGCAGTTCTTC
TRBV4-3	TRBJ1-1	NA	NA	CASSQMDTTEAFF	TGCGCCAGCAGCCAAATGGACACCACTGAAGCTTTCTTT
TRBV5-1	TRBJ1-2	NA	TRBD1	CASSAQGGAGGYTF	TGCGCCAGCAGCGCTCAAGGGGGCGCAGGAGGCTACACCTTC
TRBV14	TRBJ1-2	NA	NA	CASSQTGGSYNYGYTF	TGTGCCAGCAGCCAAACGGGCGGAAGCTATAACTATGGCTACACCTTC
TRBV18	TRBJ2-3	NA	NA	CASSQLSGGSTDTQYF	TGTGCCAGCTCACAACTTTCAGGGGGGAGCACAGATACGCAGTATTTT
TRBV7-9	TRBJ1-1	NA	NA	CASSFSENTEAFF	TGTGCCAGCAGCTTTTCTGAGAACACTGAAGCTTTCTTT
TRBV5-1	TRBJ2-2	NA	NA	CASTRSGTVNTGELFF	TGCGCCAGCACCCGATCCGGGACGGTGAACACCGGGGAGCTGTTTTTT
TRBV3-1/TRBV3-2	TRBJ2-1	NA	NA	CASSQLGWNEQFF	TGTGCCAGCAGCCAACTGGGGTGGAATGAGCAGTTCTTC
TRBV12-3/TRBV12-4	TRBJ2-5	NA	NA	CASSFRRAETQYF	TGTGCCAGCAGTTTTAGGAGGGCAGAGACCCAGTACTTC
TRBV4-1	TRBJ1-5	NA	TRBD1	CASSFDRGKPPQHF	TGCGCCAGCAGCTTCGACAGGGGAAAGCCGCCCCAGCATTTT
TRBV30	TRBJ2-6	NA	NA	CAWTKDRSLDGANVLTF	TGTGCCTGGACAAAGGACAGATCCTTAGATGGAGCCAACGTCCTGACTTTC
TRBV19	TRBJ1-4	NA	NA	CASSLGARREKLFF	TGTGCCAGTAGTTTGGGGGCCCGGCGGGAAAAACTGTTTTTT
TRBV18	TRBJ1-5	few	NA	CASSPERANQPQHF	TGTGCCAGCTCACCAGAAAGGGCCAATCAGCCCCAGCATTTT
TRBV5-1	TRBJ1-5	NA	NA	CASSFLGGMQPQHF	TGCGCCAGCAGCTTTTTGGGGGGTATGCAGCCCCAGCATTTT
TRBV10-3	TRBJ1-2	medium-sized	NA	CAISGPGSSILNYGYTF	TGTGCCATCAGTGGGCCCGGGTCCTCGATACTTAACTATGGCTACACCTTC
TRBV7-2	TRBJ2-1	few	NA	CASSFYFEQFF	TGTGCCAGCAGCTTCTATTTTGAGCAGTTCTTC
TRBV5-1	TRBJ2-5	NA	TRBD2	CASSEAGAETQYF	TGCGCCAGCAGCGAGGCGGGAGCAGAGACCCAGTACTTC
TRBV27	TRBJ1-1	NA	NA	CASRSDASINTEAFF	TGTGCCAGCAGATCCGACGCCAGCATTAACACTGAAGCTTTCTTT
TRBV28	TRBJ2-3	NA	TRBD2	CASWTPGLAGGRSDTQYF	TGTGCCAGCTGGACTCCGGGACTAGCGGGGGGGCGTTCTGATACGCAGTATTTT
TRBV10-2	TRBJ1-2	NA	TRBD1	CASRDGTAIYGYTF	TGCGCCAGCAGGGATGGGACAGCAATATATGGCTACACCTTC
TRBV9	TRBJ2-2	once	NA	CASSVRTGELFF	TGTGCCAGCAGCGTAAGAACCGGGGAGCTGTTTTTT
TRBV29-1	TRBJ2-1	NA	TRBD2	CSETLAGGRVNEQFF	TGCAGCGAGACCTTAGCGGGGGGGCGGGTGAATGAGCAGTTCTTC
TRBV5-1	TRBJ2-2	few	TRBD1	CASSFNIGTGKNTGELFF	TGCGCCAGCAGCTTTAATATCGGGACAGGGAAAAACACCGGGGAGCTGTTTTTT
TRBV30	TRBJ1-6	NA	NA	CAWSGPGPLHF	TGTGCCTGGAGTGGCCCGGGACCCCTCCACTTT
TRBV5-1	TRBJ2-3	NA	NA	CASSLIPGKTRDTQYF	TGCGCCAGCAGCTTAATTCCGGGGAAAACCCGAGATACGCAGTATTTT
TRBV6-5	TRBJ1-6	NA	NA	CASSYSPRSYNSPLHF	TGTGCCAGCAGTTACTCTCCCCGCTCCTATAATTCACCCCTCCACTTT
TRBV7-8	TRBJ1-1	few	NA	CASSLRQYSSPVEAFF	TGTGCCAGCAGCTTAAGGCAGTATAGCAGCCCGGTTGAAGCTTTCTTT
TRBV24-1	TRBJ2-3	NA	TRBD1	CATSDSGTAGDTQYF	TGTGCCACCAGTGATTCCGGGACAGCTGGAGATACGCAGTATTTT
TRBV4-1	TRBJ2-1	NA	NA	CASRINRDHYNEQFF	TGCGCCAGCAGAATTAACCGGGACCACTACAATGAGCAGTTCTTC
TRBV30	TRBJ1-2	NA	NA	CAWSVSGTYGYTF	TGTGCCTGGAGTGTCTCAGGGACCTATGGCTACACCTTC